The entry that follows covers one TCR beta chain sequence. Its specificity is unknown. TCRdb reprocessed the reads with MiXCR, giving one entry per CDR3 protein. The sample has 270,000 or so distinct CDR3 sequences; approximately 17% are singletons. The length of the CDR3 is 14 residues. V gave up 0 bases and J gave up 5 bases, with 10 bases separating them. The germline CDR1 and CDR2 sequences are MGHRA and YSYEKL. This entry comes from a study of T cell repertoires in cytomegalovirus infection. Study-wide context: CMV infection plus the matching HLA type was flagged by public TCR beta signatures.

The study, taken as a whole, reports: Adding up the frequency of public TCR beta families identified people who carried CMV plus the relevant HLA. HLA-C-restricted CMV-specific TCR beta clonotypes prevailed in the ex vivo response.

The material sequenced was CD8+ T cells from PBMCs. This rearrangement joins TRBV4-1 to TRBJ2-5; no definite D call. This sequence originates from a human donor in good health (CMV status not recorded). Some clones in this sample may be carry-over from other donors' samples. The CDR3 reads CASSQDNSEETQYF. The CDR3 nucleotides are TGCGCCAGCAGCCAAGATAACAGCGAGGAGACCCAGTACTTC.